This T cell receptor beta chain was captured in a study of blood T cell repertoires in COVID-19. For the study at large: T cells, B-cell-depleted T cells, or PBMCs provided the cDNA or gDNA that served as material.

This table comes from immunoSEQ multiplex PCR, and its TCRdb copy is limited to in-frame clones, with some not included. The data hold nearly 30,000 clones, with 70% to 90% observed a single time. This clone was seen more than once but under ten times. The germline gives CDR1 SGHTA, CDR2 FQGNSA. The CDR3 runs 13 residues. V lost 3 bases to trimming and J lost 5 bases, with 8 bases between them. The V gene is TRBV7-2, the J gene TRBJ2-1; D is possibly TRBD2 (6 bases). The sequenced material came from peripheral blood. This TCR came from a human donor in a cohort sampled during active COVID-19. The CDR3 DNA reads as TGTGCCAGCAGCTTTACGGGAGACAATGAGCAGTTCTTC. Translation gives CASSFTGDNEQFF.